The following is a T cell receptor (beta chain) sequence with its context. Antigen: not known. In the source study's methods: Because ImmunoSEQ provided only junction sequences with no quality scores, the filtering differed. Repertoires were generated with immunoSEQ multiplex PCR, while TCRdb's copy carries only in-frame clones and drops some. V, J and clone size derive from that table, while D and trimming were established from the DNA sequence. The table shows about 2.3 million clones, with more than 85% occurring only once. The record originates from a study of shared clonotypes between healthy human individuals. Study in general: Used for every donor were three CD4 naive, three CD4 memory, two CD8 naive and one CD8 memory plate. Study-wide points: Read depth was anticipated to influence clonotype sharing among donors. In contrast to clonotypes shared by all four donors, non-shared clonotypes had lower generation probabilities.

Unmatched junction bases numbered 4, after V lost 3 bases and J lost 2 bases. The CDR3 extends over 16 amino acids. Per the germline V gene, CDR1 is SGHDT and CDR2 is YYEEEE. Material: naive CD4+ T cells from PBMCs. Sample subset: CD45RA+ positively selected. This rearrangement joins TRBV5-6 to TRBJ2-2, with TRBD1 matching 10 bases. The source is a man aged 18 to 35 in good health. Some clones in this sample may be carry-over from other donors' samples. CDR3 in DNA: TGTGCCAGCAGCTGGACAGGGGGTTTTAACACCGGGGAGCTGTTTTTT. Translating gives CASSWTGGFNTGELFF.